The source of this T cell receptor (beta chain) is a study of shared clonotypes between healthy human individuals. Assay runs were performed at deep level. On ten immunoSEQ deep assay plates, unsorted PBMC DNA was sequenced. The data were produced by immunoSEQ multiplex PCR, yet TCRdb's version contains in-frame clones alone and is incomplete. In the table there are about 480,000 clones, roughly 85% of which are singletons. Germline loops: CDR1 SGHAT, CDR2 FQDESV (reference sequence). V lost 3 bases and J 3 bases, leaving 24 bases between the germline ends. The CDR3 spans 19 residues. The clonotype originates from a middle-aged woman in good health. Some clones in this sample may be carry-over from other donors' samples. The sample consisted of PBMCs. The V and J genes are TRBV11-1 and TRBJ2-1, with D maybe TRBD1 (6 bases). Here the CDR3 reads CASSLATEQGNFFYNEQFF. CDR3 nucleotide sequence: TGTGCCAGCAGCTTGGCAACCGAACAGGGTAATTTTTTCTACAATGAGCAGTTCTTC.